A selection of T cell receptor beta chains follows, all from one sample in a study of OX40 agonist ivuxolimab in advanced cancers. Measured with immunoSEQ multiplex PCR; TCRdb has only the in-frame clones, and not every one. The sample shows around 80,000 clones, about nine tenths of them seen only once. The sample in question was CD4+ or CD8+ T cells sorted from blood, obtained in a trial of the OX40 agonist ivuxolimab. These receptor sequences come from an adult with an advanced solid tumor such as melanoma, head and neck, liver or kidney cancer. CDR3s leave out the opening cysteine and the closing phenylalanine or tryptophan. The order of the fields is J gene, V gene, CDR3 protein.

>TRBJ1-5|TRBV5-1
ASSLGDINQPQH
>TRBJ1-5|TRBV6-1
ASTGGPNQPQH
>TRBJ2-1|TRBV7-3
ASSPSSSSYNEQF
>TRBJ2-7|TRBV5-4
ASSLGAGAGGPSEQY
>TRBJ2-7|TRBV25-1
ASSGGAYGQY
>TRBJ1-3|TRBV5-1
ASRTGGRAGNTIY
>TRBJ2-3|TRBV2
ASMDRNPSTDTQY
>TRBJ1-2|TRBV4-1
ASSVPGQGNDGYT
>TRBJ1-1|TRBV7-8
ASSLAGANEAF
>TRBJ1-5|TRBV22-1
PGSAHLGGVNQPQH
>TRBJ1-1|TRBV7-9
ASRPVRPPEPF
>TRBJ2-5|TRBV7-7
ASSPWVGDWY
>TRBJ2-7|TRBV11-3
ASSLGLVYEQY
>TRBJ1-1|TRBV5-1
ASRGGQSNTEAF
>TRBJ1-2|TRBV5-4
ASSRTGVYGYT
>TRBJ2-7|TRBV6-5
ASRRGTSSSYEQY
>TRBJ2-5|TRBV4-1
ASSHPARRSGASRAGTQY
>TRBJ1-4|TRBV7-9
ASSGRDSQNEKLF
>TRBJ1-6|TRBV2
ASERQDATSNSPLH
>TRBJ2-1|TRBV19
ASSSISSGHNEQF
>TRBJ2-6|TRBV19
ASWDRGTSGANVLT
>TRBJ2-1|TRBV19
ASSISGSGGYEQF
>TRBJ2-2|TRBV13
ASSLGAGVSTGELF
>TRBJ2-1|TRBV6-6
ASSASGPAYNEQF
>TRBJ1-1|TRBV28
ASSLVAPPNTEAF
>TRBJ2-1|TRBV2
ANSGTANEQF
>TRBJ2-7|TRBV19
ASSTLLYYEQY
>TRBJ2-3|TRBV21-1
ASSRLAGVTQY
>TRBJ1-6|TRBV6-6
ASRQGRAPLH
>TRBJ2-1|TRBV5-1
ASSPKLAGDYNEQF
>TRBJ2-1|TRBV18
ASSRREAGGFDEQF
>TRBJ2-1|TRBV5-1
ASSVGLAGGPNNEQF
>TRBJ2-7|TRBV5-1
ASSYRTESYEQY
>TRBJ1-1|TRBV4-1
ASSHLGGPNTEAF
>TRBJ2-3|TRBV7-9
ASSSSGVITQY
>TRBJ1-5|TRBV2
ASRAGTGNQPQH
>TRBJ2-7|TRBV7-6
ASSLVGTPTGGEQY
>TRBJ1-6|TRBV7-9
ASRQQRSNSPLH
>TRBJ2-7|TRBV6-5
ASSLARNSYEQY
>TRBJ2-1|TRBV11-2
ASSLDSSGRPYNEQF
>TRBJ1-1|TRBV4-1
ASSQGVSRNTEAF
>TRBJ1-1|TRBV19
ASTERGNTEAF
>TRBJ2-1|TRBV6-5
ASSQAPSGYNEQF
>TRBJ2-7|TRBV7-8
ASSDPRSEQY
>TRBJ1-1|TRBV27
ASSPLGQGRLDTEAF
>TRBJ2-4|TRBV9
ASSVATSSKNIQY
>TRBJ2-7|TRBV29-1
SVEGTASYEQY
>TRBJ2-1|TRBV6-4
ASRQGGLFSYNEQF